These 26 T cell receptor beta chains share one sample of origin, sequenced in a study of T cell responses to AZD1222 COVID-19 vaccine. The assay was immunoSEQ multiplex PCR, and TCRdb's table has in-frame clones only and misses some. This sample yields over 150,000 clones, of which around 90% are seen a single time; under 7.5% belongs to the top ten. The sequencing here drew on peripheral blood, taken on day 0 of AZD1222 vaccination. These receptors were taken from an adult in good health.

The chain employs TRBV28 and TRBJ2-1, with a weak D call TRBD2 (6 bases). V lost 6 bases to trimming and J lost 7 bases, with 22 bases between them. The CDR3 totals 16 residues. CDR1 and CDR2 (germline): MDHEN, SYDVKM. Here the CDR3 reads CASSFSLRGTVNEQFF. CDR3 sequence (DNA): TGTGCCAGCAGCTTCTCCCTACGGGGGACTGTTAATGAGCAGTTCTTC. The full variable domain, its missing parts supplied by reference TRBV28 and TRBJ2-1, is DVKVTQSSRYLVKRTGEKVFLECVQDMDHENMFWYRQDPGLGLRLIYFSYDVKMKEKGDIPEGYSVSREKKERFSLILESASTNQTSMYLCASSFSLRGTVNEQFFGPGTRLTVL.

The V and J genes are TRBV13 and TRBJ1-2; maybe TRBD1 (5 bases). Trimming took off 4 bases at V and 5 bases at J, with 17 bases between the two ends. Germline CDR1 is PRHDT and CDR2 is FYEKMQ (reference sequence). The CDR3 sequence is 15 residues long. DNA of the CDR3: TGTGCCAGCAGCTCTACCGCGACAGACAATTATGGCTACACCTTC. Amino acids: CASSSTATDNYGYTF.

The V gene is TRBV15, the J gene TRBJ2-7; 10 bases are shared with TRBD1. The trim removed 6 bases at V and 2 bases at J, leaving 4 bases unmatched. Germline CDR1 LNHNV, CDR2 YYDKDF (reference sequence). CDR3 size: 14 residues. In DNA, the CDR3 is TGTGCCACCAGGCGGGACAGGGGCCCCTACGAGCAGTACTTC. Its protein product is CATRRDRGPYEQYF.

The V gene is TRBV20-1, the J gene TRBJ1-2, with D perhaps TRBD1 (5 bases). Germline CDR1 DFQATT, CDR2 SNEGSKA (reference sequence). The CDR3 loop spans 11 amino acids. Here the CDR3 DNA reads TGCAGCGGTCTAGGGGAAGCTGGCTACACCTTC. Amino acids: CSGLGEAGYTF.

Of note for this clone: In the same sample, other DNA sequences code for this CDR3. This chain connects TRBV3-1 (or the pseudogene TRBV3-2) to TRBJ1-5; D gene uncertain. Deletions cut 0 bases from V and 0 bases from J, with 6 bases between. CDR1 and CDR2 (germline): LGHDT, YNNKEL (reference sequence). CDR3 length: 15 residues. Here the CDR3 reads CASSQDADSNQPQHF. The CDR3 DNA reads TGTGCCAGCAGCCAAGATGCAGATAGCAATCAGCCCCAGCATTTT.

This sequence joins TRBV6-6 and TRBJ2-4, with 11 bases fitting TRBD1. The CDR3 sequence is 15 residues long. Per germline, CDR1 MNHNY and CDR2 SVGAGI (reference sequence). Unmatched junction bases numbered 3, after V lost 0 bases and J lost 8 bases. Written as DNA, the CDR3 is TGTGCCAGCAGTTACTCGAGGACAGGGGGCGACATTCAGTACTTC. Residues: CASSYSRTGGDIQYF.

This clone was picked up a small number of times. The V gene is TRBV7-2, the J gene TRBJ1-1, with a tentative D call TRBD1 (6 bases). This CDR3 region has 14 residues. Germline V gives CDR1 SGHTA, CDR2 FQGNSA. Between the trimmed V and J ends, which lost 3 bases and 4 bases, there was a span of 12 bases. The CDR3 nucleotides read TGTGCCAGCAGCTTGGGGGGGCCGGTCACTGAAGCTTTCTTT. Translating it yields CASSLGGPVTEAFF. The variable domain in full, completed from reference TRBV7-2 and TRBJ1-1, reads GAGVSQSPSNKVTEKGKDVELRCDPISGHTALYWYRQSLGQGLEFLIYFQGNSAPDKSGLPSDRFSAERTGGSVSTLTIQRTQQEDSAVYLCASSLGGPVTEAFFGQGTRLTVV.

This chain links TRBV3-1 (or the pseudogene TRBV3-2) with TRBJ2-6; the D is unclear. V shed 0 bases and J shed 0 bases, with 9 bases lying between them. CDR1 is LGHDT and CDR2 is YNNKEL in the germline V gene (reference sequence). This CDR3 is 17 amino acids long. In DNA, the CDR3 is TGTGCCAGCAGCCAAGACAGGATCCACTCTGGGGCCAACGTCCTGACTTTC. It is translated as CASSQDRIHSGANVLTF.

The CDR3: CASKAAGPSNYGYTF. In DNA, the CDR3 is TGTGCCAGCAAAGCTGCAGGCCCTTCTAACTATGGCTACACCTTC. The V call is TRBV6-5, the J call TRBJ1-2, with D hard to call. The CDR3 is made up of 15 amino acids. With 7 bases removed from V and 0 bases from J, the gap between germline ends came to 15 bases. CDR1 and CDR2 from the germline V gene are MNHEY and SVGAGI.

With regard to this clone: Germline is not matched at one junction end, which may reflect a read error. The genes are TRBV28 and TRBJ1-1; D perhaps matches TRBD1 (6 bases). Germline CDR1 MDHEN, CDR2 SYDVKM. The CDR3 is 15 residues long. The CDR3 DNA reads TGTGCCAGCAGTCCGCCGGGACTCCAATCTAACGGGGGCCTTTTT. Translation: CASSPPGLQSNGGLF.

The chain carries TRBV30 and TRBJ2-3; TRBD2 agrees at 9 bases. The CDR3 extends over 16 amino acids. V shed 0 bases and J 2 bases; nucleotides not matched to a gene: 6. The germline V gene encodes CDR1 GTSNPN and CDR2 SVGIG (reference sequence). The DNA of the CDR3 is TGTGCCTGGAGTGTACTGGGCGGGAGGGCCACAGATACGCAGTATTTT. Encoded protein: CAWSVLGGRATDTQYF.

As for this clone: A read error may produce the germline difference seen at one junction end. The chain links TRBV7-2 to TRBJ1-3; 8 bases fit TRBD1. The CDR3 extends over 16 amino acids. The germline CDR1 and CDR2 sequences are SGHTA and FQGNSA. CDR3 region: CAGSPGDRGVWNTIYF. As DNA, the CDR3 is TGTGCCGGCAGCCCCGGCGACAGGGGAGTTTGGAACACCATATATTTT.

This clone was seen once. This rearrangement joins TRBV20-1 to TRBJ2-7, with D possibly TRBD1 on 6 matching bases. Germline lookup yields CDR1 DFQATT and CDR2 SNEGSKA (reference sequence). Trimming removed 5 bases at V and 8 bases at J, with 13 bases between. The CDR3 spans 11 residues. CDR3 loop: CSALQGSKQYF. Written as DNA, the CDR3 is TGCAGTGCTCTCCAGGGGTCCAAGCAGTACTTC.

The rearrangement links TRBV28 to TRBJ1-6, with D perhaps matching TRBD1 (6 bases). Germline V gene sequence: CDR1 MDHEN, CDR2 SYDVKM. V shed 7 bases and J shed 7 bases, with 20 bases lying between them. The CDR3 has 16 residues. The CDR3 sequence: CASTPAGALENSPLHF. The CDR3 DNA sequence: TGTGCCAGCACCCCGGCGGGGGCTCTAGAAAATTCACCCCTCCACTTT.

V is TRBV27 and J is TRBJ1-5; 9 bases are a match to TRBD1. The V and J ends lost 4 bases and 5 bases, in that order; junction bases with no gene match: 6. The CDR3 is 15 amino acids. Germline CDR1 and CDR2: MNHEY and SMNVEV (reference sequence). CDR3 sequence (DNA): TGTGCCAGCAGTTCCGAAACAGGGGGCCATCAGCCCCAGCATTTT. Translation: CASSSETGGHQPQHF.

This clone was counted once. The chain couples TRBV29-1 to TRBJ1-6; 7 positions match TRBD1. This CDR3 spans 13 amino acids. Losses at the gene ends were 6 bases for V and 7 bases for J; bases not matched to a gene: 6. CDR1 is SQVTM, CDR2 ANQGSEA, per germline. The CDR3 sequence is CSVITGANSPLHF. CDR3 in DNA: TGCAGCGTCATTACAGGGGCCAATTCACCCCTCCACTTT.

V is TRBV28 and J is TRBJ2-3; no clear D gene. The CDR3 totals 16 residues. V was clipped by 2 bases and J by 0 bases, with 12 bases between them. Germline V gene data show CDR1 as MDHEN and CDR2 as SYDVKM. CDR3 DNA sequence: TGTGCCAGCAGTTTAACCGGTGTCGCTAGCACAGATACGCAGTATTTT. Its translation: CASSLTGVASTDTQYF.

The rearrangement links TRBV6-5 to TRBJ1-5; the D is unclear. CDR1 and CDR2 from the germline V gene are MNHEY and SVGAGI. This CDR3 comprises 15 residues. Trimming pared 6 bases from V and 4 bases from J, leaving 16 bases between. CDR3 region: CASSSYSGRNQPQHF. In DNA form, the CDR3 reads TGTGCCAGCAGCAGTTATAGTGGAAGAAATCAGCCCCAGCATTTT.

The rearrangement links TRBV28 to TRBJ1-3; D is uncertain. Germline V lookup: CDR1 MDHEN, CDR2 SYDVKM. This CDR3 is built from 14 residues. Deletions cut 10 bases from V and 0 bases from J, with 13 bases between. CDR3 protein: CATTKKASGNTIYF. The CDR3 region has the DNA TGTGCCACCACCAAGAAGGCCTCTGGAAACACCATATATTTT.

V gene TRBV19 combines with J gene TRBJ2-7; no clear D gene. The CDR3 contains 13 residues. In germline, CDR1 is LNHDA, CDR2 SQIVND (reference sequence). V lost 5 bases and J lost 3, with 11 bases in between. Written as DNA, the CDR3 is TGTGCCAGTAGTCCCCTCGGCGGCTACGAGCAGTACTTC. Translated: CASSPLGGYEQYF.

This sequence joins TRBV9 and TRBJ2-7; tentative D call: TRBD2 (6 bases). The CDR3 is 14 residues long. V was pared by 3 bases and J by 0 bases, with 10 bases between. CDR1 is SGDLS and CDR2 is YYNGEE in the germline V gene. The CDR3 DNA reads TGTGCCAGCAGCGGAGCGGGTGTCTCCTACGAGCAGTACTTC. Its protein product is CASSGAGVSYEQYF.

The chain has TRBV28 and TRBJ2-5, with TRBD2 matching over 10 bases. This CDR3 comprises 15 residues. Germline V gene sequence: CDR1 MDHEN, CDR2 SYDVKM. The V segment lost 5 bases and the J segment 4 bases; nucleotides outside the gene matches: 7. The chain's CDR3 is CASSPPPSGGETQYF. The DNA of the CDR3 is TGTGCCAGCAGTCCCCCCCCTAGCGGGGGAGAGACCCAGTACTTC.

V and J are TRBV6-1 and TRBJ2-1; D remains unclear. The CDR3 extends over 15 amino acids. Germline V gene sequence: CDR1 MNHNS, CDR2 SASEGT. V was pared by 2 bases and J by 0 bases, with 8 bases between. The CDR3 DNA sequence: TGTGCCAGCAGTGAAATCATGACCTCCTACAATGAGCAGTTCTTC. Protein product: CASSEIMTSYNEQFF.

This clone was seen more than once but under ten times. V gene TRBV3-1 (or the pseudogene TRBV3-2) combines with J gene TRBJ2-7; 7 nucleotides match TRBD1. The length of the CDR3 is 13 residues. V shed 3 bases and J 7 bases; nucleotides not matched to a gene: 6. Per germline, CDR1 LGHDT and CDR2 YNNKEL (reference sequence). The CDR3 is CASSHQQGREQYF. Here the CDR3 DNA reads TGTGCCAGCAGCCACCAACAGGGGCGTGAGCAGTACTTC.

The CDR3 sequence: CASGSTGGPTDTQYF. As DNA, the CDR3 is TGTGCTAGTGGTTCGACAGGGGGACCCACAGATACGCAGTATTTT. J is TRBJ2-3 and V is TRBV12-5; 9 nucleotides line up with TRBD1. CDR1 and CDR2 (germline): LGHNT, FRNRAP. The CDR3 contains 15 residues. J was trimmed by 2 bases and V by 4 bases; bases with no gene match: 4.

This chain uses TRBV28 with TRBJ2-1; 12 nucleotides match TRBD2. This CDR3 region has 15 residues. After removal of 10 bases from V and 4 bases from J, the junction contained 8 bases not matched to a gene. Per the germline V gene, CDR1 is MDHEN and CDR2 is SYDVKM. CDR3 amino acids: CATTRTSGIYNEQFF. The CDR3 nucleotides are TGTGCCACCACCCGGACTAGCGGGATTTACAATGAGCAGTTCTTC.